The next 12 T cell receptor beta chains were all read from a single sample in a study of OX40 agonist ivuxolimab in advanced cancers. TCRdb keeps only in-frame clones here, not all; method: immunoSEQ multiplex PCR. Of 10,000 or so clones in the sample, just under 75% are singletons; the top ten hold 35%. The specimen comprised CD4+ or CD8+ T cells sorted from blood, sampled in a trial of the OX40 agonist ivuxolimab. These receptors were taken from an adult with an advanced solid tumor such as melanoma, head and neck, liver or kidney cancer.

The sample holds one count of this clone. The genes are TRBV6-5 and TRBJ1-1; maybe TRBD1 (6 bases). The V end was cut by 5 bases, the J end by 7 bases, with 11 bases between. Germline values: CDR1 MNHEY, CDR2 SVGAGI. CDR3 length equals 12 residues. The CDR3 bases are TGTGCCAGCAGTCCACAGGGCGATGAAGCTTTCTTT. Encoded protein: CASSPQGDEAFF.

V usage is TRBV10-1 and J usage is TRBJ1-2; the D is unclear. The CDR3 runs to 13 residues. V lost 2 bases and J lost 3, with 7 bases in between. Germline V gene lookup returns CDR1 WNHNN and CDR2 SYGVQD (reference sequence). This CDR3 is CASSEGRYYGYTF. CDR3 DNA sequence: TGCGCCAGCAGTGAGGGACGGTACTATGGCTACACCTTC.

This chain uses TRBV19 with TRBJ1-4; 10 bases align to TRBD1. The V segment lost 6 bases and the J segment 7 bases; nucleotides outside the gene matches: 8. Germline V gene data show CDR1 as LNHDA and CDR2 as SQIVND (reference sequence). The CDR3 consists of 15 residues. The CDR3 coding sequence is TGTGCCAGTAGATACGGACAGGGGGGAGGTGAAAAACTGTTTTTT. Amino acid sequence: CASRYGQGGGEKLFF.

The chain recombines TRBV2 with TRBJ2-1; D is ambiguous. The CDR3 extends over 13 amino acids. Germline V CDR1 and CDR2: SNHLY, FYNNEI. V was pared by 8 bases and J by 4 bases, with 12 bases between. CDR3 region: CASSLNGYNEQFF. In DNA form, the CDR3 reads TGTGCCAGCTCCTTAAACGGATACAATGAGCAGTTCTTC.

This chain connects TRBV6-1 to TRBJ2-3; weak D call: TRBD2 (6 bases). This CDR3 has 14 amino acids. Deletions cut 6 bases from V and 4 bases from J, with 14 bases between. Germline V gene sequence: CDR1 MNHNS, CDR2 SASEGT. The CDR3 nucleotides read TGTGCCAGCAGAGGTAGCGGCGGTGCAGATACGCAGTATTTT. It specifies CASRGSGGADTQYF.

The gene calls are TRBV6-6 and TRBJ2-3, with D perhaps being TRBD1 or TRBD2 (5 bases each). Germline CDR1 reads MNHNY; CDR2 reads SVGAGI (reference sequence). This CDR3 spans 15 amino acids. V lost 1 base to trimming and J lost 2 bases, with 10 bases between them. CDR3 nucleotides: TGTGCCAGCAGTTACTGGGGGTCGCCCACAGATACGCAGTATTTT. Amino acid sequence: CASSYWGSPTDTQYF.

This chain uses TRBV14 with TRBJ2-3; 9 bases line up with TRBD2. This CDR3 contains 12 residues. V lost 6 bases to trimming and J lost 5 bases; unmatched junction nucleotides: 0. CDR1 is SGHDN and CDR2 is FVKESK in the germline V gene. The CDR3 protein is CASRLAGDTQYF. DNA for the CDR3: TGTGCCAGCAGACTAGCGGGAGATACGCAGTATTTT.

The V call is TRBV30, the J call TRBJ1-5; possibly TRBD1 for D (5 bases). Trimming stripped 1 base from V and 4 bases from J, with 11 bases between. Germline V gene lookup returns CDR1 GTSNPN and CDR2 SVGIG (reference sequence). The CDR3 is 14 residues long. The CDR3 coding sequence is TGTGCCTGGAGTGCCGGACAAACTAATCAGCCCCAGCATTTT. It specifies CAWSAGQTNQPQHF. The full variable domain, completed using reference TRBV30 and TRBJ1-5, is SQTIHQWPATLVQPVGSPLSLECTVEGTSNPNLYWYRQAAGRGLQLLFYSVGIGQISSEVPQNLSASRPQDRQFILSSKKLLLSDSGFYLCAWSAGQTNQPQHFGDGTRLSIL.

The chain links TRBV6-1 to TRBJ2-5; TRBD2 agrees at 9 bases. Per germline, CDR1 MNHNS and CDR2 SASEGT. The CDR3 runs 18 residues. V shed 4 bases, J shed 1 base, and the junction held 13 bases outside the gene matches. CDR3 protein: CASSAGGLARDLQETQYF. DNA for the CDR3: TGTGCCAGCAGTGCGGGGGGACTAGCCCGCGACCTCCAAGAGACCCAGTACTTC.

The J gene is TRBJ2-3, the V gene TRBV19; 7 bases are shared with TRBD2. The ends lost 7 bases at V and 0 bases at J; junction bases unmatched: 13. Per germline, CDR1 LNHDA and CDR2 SQIVND (reference sequence). The CDR3 loop spans 17 amino acids. The CDR3 loop is CASNLLGSGDSTDTQYF. The CDR3 DNA sequence: TGTGCCAGTAACCTGCTGGGGAGCGGGGATAGCACAGATACGCAGTATTTT.

CDR3 protein: CASSSPIQGRVNTEAFF. CDR3 DNA sequence: TGTGCCAGCAGCTCTCCGATCCAAGGCAGGGTGAACACTGAAGCTTTCTTT. This chain links TRBV5-6 with TRBJ1-1, with D maybe TRBD1 (5 bases). This CDR3 spans 17 amino acids. Between the trimmed V and J ends, which lost 3 bases and 0 bases, there was a span of 18 bases. Germline CDR1 is SGHDT and CDR2 is YYEEEE. The variable domain in full, completed from reference TRBV5-6 and TRBJ1-1, reads DAGVTQSPTHLIKTRGQQVTLRCSPKSGHDTVSWYQQALGQGPQFIFQYYEEEERQRGNFPDRFSGHQFPNYSSELNVNALLLGDSALYLCASSSPIQGRVNTEAFFGQGTRLTVV.

J is TRBJ1-1 and V is TRBV29-1; D unclear. There are 13 residues in the CDR3. V shed 7 bases and J shed 3 bases, with 15 bases lying between them. From germline, CDR1 is SQVTM and CDR2 ANQGSEA. CDR3 DNA sequence: TGCAGCGACCTGGAGGCCGTCTACACTGAAGCTTTCTTT. It yields the protein CSDLEAVYTEAFF.